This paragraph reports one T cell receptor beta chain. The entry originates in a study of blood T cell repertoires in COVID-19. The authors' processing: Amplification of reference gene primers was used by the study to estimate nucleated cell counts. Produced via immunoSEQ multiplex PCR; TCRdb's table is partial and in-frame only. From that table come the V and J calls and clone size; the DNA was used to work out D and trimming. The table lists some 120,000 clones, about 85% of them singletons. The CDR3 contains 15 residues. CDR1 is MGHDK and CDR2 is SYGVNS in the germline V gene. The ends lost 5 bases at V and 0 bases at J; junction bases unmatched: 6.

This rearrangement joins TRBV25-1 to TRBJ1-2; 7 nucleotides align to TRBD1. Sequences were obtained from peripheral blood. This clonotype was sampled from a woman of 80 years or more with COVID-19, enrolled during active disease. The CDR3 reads CASSYGTAANYGYTF. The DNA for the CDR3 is TGTGCCAGCAGTTACGGGACAGCAGCTAACTATGGCTACACCTTC.